These 8 T cell receptor beta chains came from one sample sequenced in a study of identical twins. MiXCR, run by TCRdb on the 5' RACE reads, gives a single entry per CDR3 protein. The sample lists hundreds of thousands of distinct CDR3 sequences; about 12% were seen once. Separately, the same data were catalogued under a study of yellow fever vaccine responses in identical twins.

The specimen was PBMCs. These receptors originate from a woman between 18 and 30 years old in good health.

This chain joins TRBV27 and TRBJ1-1, with D possibly TRBD1 on 5 matching bases. The germline V and J ends were trimmed by 4 bases and 1 base, with 10 bases remaining between them. Germline V gene sequence: CDR1 MNHEY, CDR2 SMNVEV (reference sequence). The CDR3 has 14 residues. The DNA for the CDR3 is TGTGCCAGCAGTTCTCCGGGACCGAACACTGAAGCTTTCTTT. Translated: CASSSPGPNTEAFF.

This clonotype has a handful of counts. The J gene is TRBJ1-6, the V gene TRBV7-9; D remains unclear. Germline assignment: CDR1 SEHNR and CDR2 FQNEAQ (reference sequence). The CDR3 is made up of 15 amino acids. The V gene lost 1 base and the J gene lost 4 bases, with 8 bases spanning the gap. CDR3 nucleotide sequence: TGTGCCAGCAGCTTAGTAACAGAATATAATTCACCCCTCCACTTT. This sequence encodes CASSLVTEYNSPLHF.

This chain uses TRBV20-1 with TRBJ2-7, with D possibly TRBD1 on 5 matching bases. In germline, CDR1 is DFQATT, CDR2 SNEGSKA (reference sequence). The CDR3 has 17 amino acids. V lost 4 bases and J 5 bases, leaving 27 bases between the germline ends. DNA of the CDR3: TGCAGTGCTACTAAGCCCCCCCGAGCCGACAGAATGGACGAGCAGTACTTC. Protein product: CSATKPPRADRMDEQYF.

The chain combines TRBV27 with TRBJ2-3, with D possibly TRBD2 on 6 matching bases. Germline V CDR1 and CDR2: MNHEY, SMNVEV (reference sequence). There are 14 residues in the CDR3. The germline V and J ends were trimmed by 5 bases and 7 bases, with 16 bases remaining between them. CDR3 region: CASSKLATGNTQYF. The DNA for the CDR3 is TGTGCCAGCAGTAAACTAGCTACTGGAAATACGCAGTATTTT.

This clonotype has ten or more counts. The J gene is TRBJ1-1, the V gene TRBV6-6; tentative D call: TRBD1 (6 bases). Trimming stripped 4 bases from V and 5 bases from J, with 8 bases between. Germline loops: CDR1 MNHNY, CDR2 SVGAGI (reference sequence). The CDR3 contains 12 residues. CDR3 DNA: TGTGCCAGCAGTTTCACAGGGACTGAAGCTTTCTTT. Translating it yields CASSFTGTEAFF.

In its sample, this clonotype was seen many times. V and J are TRBV12-3 or TRBV12-4 and TRBJ1-1; D not resolved. CDR3 size: 15 residues. Trimming stripped 7 bases from V and 0 bases from J, with 15 bases between. The CDR3 bases are TGTGCCAGCATCCCGCTGGGCAGCCTGAACACTGAAGCTTTCTTT. Residues: CASIPLGSLNTEAFF.

The J gene is TRBJ2-4, the V gene TRBV20-1; 8 nucleotides agree with TRBD1. This CDR3 spans 17 amino acids. The ends lost 6 bases at V and 0 bases at J; junction bases unmatched: 13. Germline CDR1 reads DFQATT; CDR2 reads SNEGSKA (reference sequence). The CDR3 region has the DNA TGCAGTGCGGGGCCCCCTCCGGGACAGGAAGCCAAAAACATTCAGTACTTC. Its translation is CSAGPPPGQEAKNIQYF.

This chain connects TRBV5-1 to TRBJ1-6; 9 bases align to TRBD1. With 4 bases clipped from V and 8 bases from J, the junction kept 7 bases outside the gene matches. Germline V lookup: CDR1 SGHRS, CDR2 YFSETQ. The CDR3 runs to 15 residues. As DNA, the CDR3 is TGCGCCAGCAGCCGCCAGGACAGGGGCGATTCACCCCTCCACTTT. It codes for CASSRQDRGDSPLHF.